This TCR beta chain was observed in a study of blood T cell repertoires in COVID-19. This clone is a singleton in its sample. Some clones are missing from TCRdb's copy, which holds only in-frame ones; the method was immunoSEQ multiplex PCR. The sample has over 120,000 clones; around 79% are singletons. The CDR3 length is 16 residues. Germline lookup yields CDR1 SGHRS and CDR2 YFSETQ. The V gene end was trimmed by 4 bases and the J gene end by 0 bases; junction bases not matched to a gene: 3. The sequenced sample consisted of PBMCs or T cells enriched from blood (not recorded which). The TCR sequence derives from a woman between 50 and 59 years old who had recovered from COVID-19. The rearrangement joins TRBV5-1 to TRBJ1-5; TRBD1 aligns across 11 bases. As DNA, the CDR3 is TGCGCCAGCAGCCCGGGACAGGGGGTTAGCAATCAGCCCCAGCATTTT. This gives the protein CASSPGQGVSNQPQHF.